Sequencing of this T cell receptor (beta chain) was carried out in a study of technical replicates of blood from several donors. The data were produced by immunoSEQ multiplex PCR, yet TCRdb's version contains in-frame clones alone and is incomplete. Of 65,000 to 95,000 clones in the sample, over 80% were seen once. This CDR3 region has 14 residues. Trimming left V 3 bases short and J 3 bases short, with 8 bases between. Germline CDR1 and CDR2: SEHNR and FQNEAQ (reference sequence). This chain uses TRBV7-9 with TRBJ2-2; tentative D call: TRBD1 (6 bases). Sequencing was done on a sample of T cells isolated from PBMCs. This clonotype was sampled from a human donor in good health. CDR3 region: CASSFTGYTGELFF. CDR3 sequence (DNA): TGTGCCAGCAGCTTTACAGGGTACACCGGGGAGCTGTTTTTT.